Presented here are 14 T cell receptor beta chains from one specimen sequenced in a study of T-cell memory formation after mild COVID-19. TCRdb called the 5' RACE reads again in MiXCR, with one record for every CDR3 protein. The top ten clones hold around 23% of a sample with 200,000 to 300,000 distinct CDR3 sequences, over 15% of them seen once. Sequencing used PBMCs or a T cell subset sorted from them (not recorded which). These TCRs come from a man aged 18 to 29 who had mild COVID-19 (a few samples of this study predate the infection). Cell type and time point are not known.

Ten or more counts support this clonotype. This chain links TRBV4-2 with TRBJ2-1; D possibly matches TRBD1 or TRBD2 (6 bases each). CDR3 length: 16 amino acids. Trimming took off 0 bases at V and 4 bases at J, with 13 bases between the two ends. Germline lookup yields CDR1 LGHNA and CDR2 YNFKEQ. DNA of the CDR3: TGTGCCAGCAGCCAAGATCCGGGGGCAGGGTACAATGAGCAGTTCTTC. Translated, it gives CASSQDPGAGYNEQFF.

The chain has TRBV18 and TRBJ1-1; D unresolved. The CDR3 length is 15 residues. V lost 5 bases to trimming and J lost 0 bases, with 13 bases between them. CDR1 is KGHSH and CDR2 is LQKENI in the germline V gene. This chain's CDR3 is CASSRTVGMNTEAFF. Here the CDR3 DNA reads TGTGCCAGCTCAAGGACGGTGGGTATGAACACTGAAGCTTTCTTT.

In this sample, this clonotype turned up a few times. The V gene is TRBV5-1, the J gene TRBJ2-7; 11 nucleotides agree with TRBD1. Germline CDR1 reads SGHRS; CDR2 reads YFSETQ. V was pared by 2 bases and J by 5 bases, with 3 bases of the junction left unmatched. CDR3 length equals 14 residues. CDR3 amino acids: CASSFGQGAHEQYF. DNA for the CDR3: TGCGCCAGCAGCTTCGGACAGGGGGCCCACGAGCAGTACTTC.

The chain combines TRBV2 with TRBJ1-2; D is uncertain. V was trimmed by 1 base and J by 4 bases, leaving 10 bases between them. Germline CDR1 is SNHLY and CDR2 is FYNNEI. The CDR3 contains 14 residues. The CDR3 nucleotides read TGTGCCAGCAGTGAAGAACGCTGGAGCTATGGCTACACCTTC. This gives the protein CASSEERWSYGYTF.

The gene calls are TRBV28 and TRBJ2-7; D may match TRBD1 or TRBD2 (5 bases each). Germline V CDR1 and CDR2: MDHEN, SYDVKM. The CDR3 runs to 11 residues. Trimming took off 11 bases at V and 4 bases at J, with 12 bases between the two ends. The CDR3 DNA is TGTGCCTCTAGGGGCGGGTACGAGCAGTACGTC. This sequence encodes CASRGGYEQYV.

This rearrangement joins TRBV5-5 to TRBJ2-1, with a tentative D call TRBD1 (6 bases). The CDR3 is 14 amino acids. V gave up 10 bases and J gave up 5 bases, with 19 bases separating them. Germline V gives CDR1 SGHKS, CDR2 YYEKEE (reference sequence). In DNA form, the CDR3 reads TGTGCCCGACGCGAACAGGGTATCGACAATGAGCAGTTCTTC. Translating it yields CARREQGIDNEQFF.

In nucleotides, the CDR3 is TGCAGCGTTGAAGGACGTGGGTTTCAAGCTTTCTTT. It is translated as CSVEGRGFQAFF. The chain recombines TRBV29-1 with TRBJ1-1; the D is unclear. This CDR3 is 12 amino acids long. V lost 1 base to trimming and J lost 9 bases, with 12 bases between them. The germline gives CDR1 SQVTM, CDR2 ANQGSEA.

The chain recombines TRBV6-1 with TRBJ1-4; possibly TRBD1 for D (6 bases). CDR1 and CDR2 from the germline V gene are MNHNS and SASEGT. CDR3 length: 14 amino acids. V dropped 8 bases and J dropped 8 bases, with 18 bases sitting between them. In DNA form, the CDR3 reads TGTGCCAGCCTTGCGCCCGGGGACACCGAAAAACTGTTTTTT. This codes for CASLAPGDTEKLFF.

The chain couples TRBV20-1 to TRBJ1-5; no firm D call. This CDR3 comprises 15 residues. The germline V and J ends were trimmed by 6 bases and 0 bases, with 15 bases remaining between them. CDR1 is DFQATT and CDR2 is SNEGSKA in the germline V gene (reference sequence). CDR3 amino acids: CSAAAMGISNQPQHF. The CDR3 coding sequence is TGCAGTGCCGCGGCTATGGGGATTAGCAATCAGCCCCAGCATTTT.

The CDR3 DNA follows: TGTGCCAGCAGCCCTCCGACTAGCGGGGGGTATAATGAGCAGTTCTTC. The encoded protein is CASSPPTSGGYNEQFF. V and J are TRBV7-9 and TRBJ2-1, with 13 bases fitting TRBD2. There are 16 residues in the CDR3. Germline values: CDR1 SEHNR, CDR2 FQNEAQ (reference sequence). The ends lost 5 bases at V and 7 bases at J; junction bases unmatched: 8.

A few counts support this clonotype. The CDR3 region has the DNA TGTGCCAGCAGCTCTAAAAGCTCCTACGAGCAGTACGTC. Amino acid sequence: CASSSKSSYEQYV. The chain couples TRBV7-9 to TRBJ2-7, with unresolved D. The V end was cut by 4 bases, the J end by 0 bases, with 7 bases between. The germline V gene has CDR1 SEHNR and CDR2 FQNEAQ (reference sequence). The CDR3 has 13 residues.

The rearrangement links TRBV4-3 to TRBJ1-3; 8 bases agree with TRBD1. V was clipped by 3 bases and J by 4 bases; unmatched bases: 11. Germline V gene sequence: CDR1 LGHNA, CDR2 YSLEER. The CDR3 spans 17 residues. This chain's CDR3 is CASSQEGQGLSGNTIYF. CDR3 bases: TGCGCCAGCAGCCAGGAAGGACAGGGCCTCTCGGGAAACACCATATATTTT.

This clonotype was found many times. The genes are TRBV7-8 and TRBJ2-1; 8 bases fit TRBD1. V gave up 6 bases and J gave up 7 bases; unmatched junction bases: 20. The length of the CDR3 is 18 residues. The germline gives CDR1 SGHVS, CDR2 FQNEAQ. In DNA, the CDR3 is TGTGCCAGCAGACAAAAGCCCCAGGGGGCACCAATAGAGAATGAGCAGTTCTTC. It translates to CASRQKPQGAPIENEQFF.

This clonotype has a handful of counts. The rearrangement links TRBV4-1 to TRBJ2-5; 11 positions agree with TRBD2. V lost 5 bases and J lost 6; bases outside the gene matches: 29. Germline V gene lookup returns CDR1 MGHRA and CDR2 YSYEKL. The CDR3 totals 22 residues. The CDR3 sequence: CASSLVDGPGTSGYQAQKTQYF. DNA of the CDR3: TGCGCCAGCAGCTTAGTGGACGGGCCCGGGACTAGCGGCTATCAAGCGCAGAAGACCCAGTACTTC.